The present T cell receptor beta chain was sequenced within a study of CD8 T cells in ankylosing spondylitis. Study-level points and caveats: Ankylosing spondylitis blood appeared to carry a characteristic TCR beta motif of roughly eight highly homologous variants. Reactive arthritis synovial fluid and blood were previously reported to contain some motif variants.

The CDR3 loop spans 14 amino acids. CDR1 is LGHNA and CDR2 is YSLEER in the germline V gene. The V end was cut by 0 bases, the J end by 5 bases, with 8 bases between. MiXCR, applied by TCRdb to the 5' RACE reads, yields one record per CDR3 protein. The sample comprises about 800,000 distinct CDR3 sequences, over 9.5% of which are singletons, and around 0.51% rests with the top ten. Worth noting for this clonotype: Its matching antigen is unknown.

Sequencing input: blood, either unsorted or a sorted T cell fraction (not recorded which). The clonotype comes from a male donor with ankylosing spondylitis. The rearrangement uses TRBV4-3 and TRBJ1-5, with D uncertain. CDR3 nucleotides: TGCGCCAGCAGCCAAGATGTGGAGGATCAGCCCCAGCATTTT. Its protein is CASSQDVEDQPQHF.